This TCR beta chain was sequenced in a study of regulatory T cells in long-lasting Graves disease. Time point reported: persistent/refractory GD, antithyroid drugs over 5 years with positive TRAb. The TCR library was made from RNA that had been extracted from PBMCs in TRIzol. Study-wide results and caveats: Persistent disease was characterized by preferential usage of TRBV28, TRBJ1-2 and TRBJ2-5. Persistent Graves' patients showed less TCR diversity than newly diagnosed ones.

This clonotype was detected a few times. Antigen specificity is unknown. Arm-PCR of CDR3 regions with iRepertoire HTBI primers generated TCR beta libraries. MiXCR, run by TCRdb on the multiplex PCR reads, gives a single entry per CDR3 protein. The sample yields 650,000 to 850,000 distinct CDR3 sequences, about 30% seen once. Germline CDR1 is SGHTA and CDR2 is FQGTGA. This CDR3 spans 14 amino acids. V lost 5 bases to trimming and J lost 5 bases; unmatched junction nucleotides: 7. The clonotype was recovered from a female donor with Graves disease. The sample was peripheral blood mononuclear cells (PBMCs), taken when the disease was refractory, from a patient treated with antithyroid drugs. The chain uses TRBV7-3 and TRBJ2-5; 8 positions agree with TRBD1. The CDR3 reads CASSAGQGVETQYF. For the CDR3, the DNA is TGTGCCAGCAGCGCCGGACAGGGCGTCGAGACCCAGTACTTC.